The next 3 T cell receptor beta chains were all read from a single sample in a study of blood T cell repertoires in COVID-19. Profiling relied on immunoSEQ multiplex PCR, and the TCRdb table lists in-frame clones only, not all of them. The table has some 420,000 clones, 80% to 90% seen once; the top ten hold approximately 1.2%. The specimen sequenced was PBMCs or T cells enriched from blood (not recorded which). The source is a man aged 30 to 45 who had recovered from COVID-19.

This sequence joins TRBV27 and TRBJ1-1; TRBD1 matches at 7 bases. The V and J ends lost 4 bases and 4 bases, in that order; junction bases with no gene match: 6. CDR3 length: 14 residues. Germline CDR1 is MNHEY and CDR2 is SMNVEV (reference sequence). As DNA, the CDR3 is TGTGCCAGCAGTTCAGGACAGGTTGGCACTGAAGCTTTCTTT. Protein sequence: CASSSGQVGTEAFF.

This chain links TRBV15 with TRBJ2-3; 9 bases align to TRBD2. The CDR3 length is 17 residues. The ends lost 0 bases at V and 2 bases at J; junction bases unmatched: 6. The V gene's germline CDR1 is LNHNV and CDR2 YYDKDF (reference sequence). The CDR3 DNA reads as TGTGCCACCAGCAGAGATCTAGCGGGGACCATCACAGATACGCAGTATTTT. Its translation: CATSRDLAGTITDTQYF.

The CDR3 DNA reads TGTGCCAGTCGACTAGCGGGCAATTACGAGCAGTACTTC. Translating it yields CASRLAGNYEQYF. The gene calls are TRBV12-3 or TRBV12-4 and TRBJ2-7; 10 bases line up with TRBD2. The V gene end was trimmed by 9 bases and the J gene end by 4 bases; junction bases not matched to a gene: 6. The length of the CDR3 is 13 residues.